This T cell receptor (beta chain) was sequenced for a study of cytomegalovirus exposure and HLA in healthy donors. As for the study in general: Ancestry clustering placed about four fifths of roughly 400 genotyped donors in the Caucasian-associated cluster. Broader study findings: A later analysis linked 15,000 to 20,000 TCR beta sequences to HLA alleles at 0.05 false discovery rate.

These donors, healthy bone marrow donors, were studied. Germline trimming cut 7 bases from V and 5 bases from J; bases unmatched to any gene: 8. The CDR3 has 15 amino acids. The V gene's germline CDR1 is SGHRS and CDR2 YFSETQ. Both 60 Vbeta primers and 13 Jbeta primers went into the PCR. Here immunoSEQ multiplex PCR was the method, and the copy in TCRdb shows in-frame clones only, minus some. This table has some 200,000 clones, over 65% appearing once. This clone turned up a few times. Its antigen remains unidentified. The rearrangement joins TRBV5-1 to TRBJ2-7; 14 bases match TRBD2. Sequenced: PBMCs. This TCR was sampled from a young man in good health and CMV-seronegative. The CDR3, as DNA: TGCGCCAGCCGGGGACTAGCGGGAGTACTAAACGAGCAGTACTTC. It yields the protein CASRGLAGVLNEQYF.